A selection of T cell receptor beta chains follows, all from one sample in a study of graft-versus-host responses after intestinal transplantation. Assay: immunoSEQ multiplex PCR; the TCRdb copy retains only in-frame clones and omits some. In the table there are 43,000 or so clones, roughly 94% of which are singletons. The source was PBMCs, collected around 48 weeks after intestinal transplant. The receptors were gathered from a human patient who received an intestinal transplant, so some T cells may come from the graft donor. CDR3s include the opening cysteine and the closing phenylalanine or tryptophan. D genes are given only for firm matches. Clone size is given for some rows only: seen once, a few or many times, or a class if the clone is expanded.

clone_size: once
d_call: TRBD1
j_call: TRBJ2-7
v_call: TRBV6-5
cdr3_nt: TGTGCCAGCAGTATGCCGGGACAGGGGTGGCACGAGCAGTACTTC
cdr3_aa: CASSMPGQGWHEQYF

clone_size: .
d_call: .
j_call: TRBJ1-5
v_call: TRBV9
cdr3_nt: TGTGCCAGCAGCCCACAGGGATGGGGCAATCAGCCCCAGCATTTT
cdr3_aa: CASSPQGWGNQPQHF

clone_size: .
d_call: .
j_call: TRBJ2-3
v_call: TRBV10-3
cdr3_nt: TGTGCCATCAGGGGGCTGAGCACAGATACGCAGTATTTT
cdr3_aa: CAIRGLSTDTQYF

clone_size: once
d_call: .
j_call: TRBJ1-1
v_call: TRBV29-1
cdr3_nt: TGCAGCGCCGGTAGGGGGAACACTGAAGCTTTCTTT
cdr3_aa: CSAGRGNTEAFF

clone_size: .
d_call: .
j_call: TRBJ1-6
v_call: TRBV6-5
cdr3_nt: TGTGCCAGCAGACCCGAGGGGGGGCTCAATTCACCCCTCCACTTT
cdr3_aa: CASRPEGGLNSPLHF

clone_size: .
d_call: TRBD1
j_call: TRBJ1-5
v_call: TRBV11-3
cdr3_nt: TGTGCCAGCAGCTCGGGACAGGGAGATCAGCCCCAGCATTTT
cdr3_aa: CASSSGQGDQPQHF

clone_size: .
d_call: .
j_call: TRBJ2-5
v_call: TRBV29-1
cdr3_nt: TGCAGCGTGGGGACACTCGAATTACAAGAGACCCAGTACTTC
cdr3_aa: CSVGTLELQETQYF

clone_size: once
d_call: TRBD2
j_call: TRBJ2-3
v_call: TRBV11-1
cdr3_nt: TGTGCCAGCAGCCGGGGACTAGCTAGAAGGACAGATACGCAGTATTTT
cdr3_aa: CASSRGLARRTDTQYF

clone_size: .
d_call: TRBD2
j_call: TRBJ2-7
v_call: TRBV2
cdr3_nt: TGTGCCAGCAGGGTAGCGGGCTCCACAGCCTTGTTC
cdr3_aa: CASRVAGSTALF

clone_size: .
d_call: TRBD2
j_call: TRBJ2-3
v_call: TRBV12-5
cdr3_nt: TGTGCTAGTGGTTTGCTAACTAGCGGGTTTGATACGCAGTATTTT
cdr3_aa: CASGLLTSGFDTQYF

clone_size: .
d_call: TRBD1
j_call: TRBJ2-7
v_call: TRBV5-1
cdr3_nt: TGCGCCAGCAGCTTGGATCGGGGACAGTGGTCCTACGAGCAGTACTTC
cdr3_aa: CASSLDRGQWSYEQYF

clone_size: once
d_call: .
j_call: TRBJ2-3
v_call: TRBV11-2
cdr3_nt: TGTGCCAGCAGCTTAGCAGTTGGGTGGTCAGTCACAGATACGCAGTATTTT
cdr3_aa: CASSLAVGWSVTDTQYF

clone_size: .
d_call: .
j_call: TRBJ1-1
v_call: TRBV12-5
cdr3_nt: TGTGCTAGTGGTTCCCAATGGGAGGGGACACAACCAATAGAAGCTTTCTTT
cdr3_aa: CASGSQWEGTQPIEAFF

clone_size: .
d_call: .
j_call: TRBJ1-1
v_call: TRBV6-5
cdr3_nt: TGTGCCAGCAGCCGAGGACGGACCGAAGCTTTCTTT
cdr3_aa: CASSRGRTEAFF

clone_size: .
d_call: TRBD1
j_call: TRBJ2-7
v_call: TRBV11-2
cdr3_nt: TGTGCCAGCAGCTCCATGGACAGGGCGGTCGACGAGCAGTACTTC
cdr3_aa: CASSSMDRAVDEQYF

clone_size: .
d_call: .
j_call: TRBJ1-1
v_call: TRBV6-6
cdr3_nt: TGTGCCAGCAGTTACAGGGTCAGGGACACTGAAGCTTTCTTT
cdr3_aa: CASSYRVRDTEAFF

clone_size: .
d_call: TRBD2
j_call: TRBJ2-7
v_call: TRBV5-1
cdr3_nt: TGCGCCAGCAGCTTGACGGGGGGGCAGGGAACCTACGAGCAGTACTTC
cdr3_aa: CASSLTGGQGTYEQYF

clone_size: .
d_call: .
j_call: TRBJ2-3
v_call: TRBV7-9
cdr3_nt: TGTGCCAGCAGCTCCGGGACCAAAAGCACAGATACGCAGTATTTT
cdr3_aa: CASSSGTKSTDTQYF

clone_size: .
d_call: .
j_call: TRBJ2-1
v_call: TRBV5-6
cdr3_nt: TGTGCCAGCAGCTCCCTGGGCTCCTACAATGAGCAGTTCTTC
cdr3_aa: CASSSLGSYNEQFF

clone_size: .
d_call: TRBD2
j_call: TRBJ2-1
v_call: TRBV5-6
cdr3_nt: TGTGCCAGCAGCTTTTCCGGACTAGCGGGGGAAGGACAGTTCTTC
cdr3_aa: CASSFSGLAGEGQFF

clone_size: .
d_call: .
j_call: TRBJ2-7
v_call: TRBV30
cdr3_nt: TGTGCCTGGATTAAGGGCTCCTACGAGCAGTACTTC
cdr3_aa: CAWIKGSYEQYF

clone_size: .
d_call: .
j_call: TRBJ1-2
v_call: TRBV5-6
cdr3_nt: TGTGCCAGCAGCTTGGTTCGTGAAGAGAACTATGGCTACACCTTC
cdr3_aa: CASSLVREENYGYTF

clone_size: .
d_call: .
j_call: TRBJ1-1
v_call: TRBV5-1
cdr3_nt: TGCGCCAGCCCTCTTGAGGTATGGGCTTTCTTT
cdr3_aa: CASPLEVWAFF

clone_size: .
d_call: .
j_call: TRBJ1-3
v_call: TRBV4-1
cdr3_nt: TGCGCCAGCAGCCAATCGGAGTTAGGAAACACCATATATTTT
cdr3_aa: CASSQSELGNTIYF

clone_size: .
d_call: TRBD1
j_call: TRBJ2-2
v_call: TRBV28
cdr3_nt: TGTGCCAGCAGTCCTCCGGGACAGGGATGGTCCGGGGAGCTGTTTTTT
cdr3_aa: CASSPPGQGWSGELFF

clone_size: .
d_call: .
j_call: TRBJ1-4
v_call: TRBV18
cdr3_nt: TGTGCCAGCTCCGTCGCGGGGGGCCCGAATGAAAAACTGTTTTTT
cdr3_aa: CASSVAGGPNEKLFF